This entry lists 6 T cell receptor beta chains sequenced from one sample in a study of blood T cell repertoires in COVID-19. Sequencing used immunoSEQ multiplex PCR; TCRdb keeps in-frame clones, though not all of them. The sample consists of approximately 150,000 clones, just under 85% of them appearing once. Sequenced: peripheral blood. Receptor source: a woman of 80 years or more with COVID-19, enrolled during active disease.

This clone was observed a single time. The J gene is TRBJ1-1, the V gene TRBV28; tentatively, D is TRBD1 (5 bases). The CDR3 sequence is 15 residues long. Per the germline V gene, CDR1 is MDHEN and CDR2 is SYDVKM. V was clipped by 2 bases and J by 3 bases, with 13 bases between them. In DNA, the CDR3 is TGTGCCAGCAGTTTAGCGTCCGGACAATACACTGAAGCTTTCTTT. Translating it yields CASSLASGQYTEAFF. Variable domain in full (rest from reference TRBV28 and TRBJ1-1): DVKVTQSSRYLVKRTGEKVFLECVQDMDHENMFWYRQDPGLGLRLIYFSYDVKMKEKGDIPEGYSVSREKKERFSLILESASTNQTSMYLCASSLASGQYTEAFFGQGTRLTVV.

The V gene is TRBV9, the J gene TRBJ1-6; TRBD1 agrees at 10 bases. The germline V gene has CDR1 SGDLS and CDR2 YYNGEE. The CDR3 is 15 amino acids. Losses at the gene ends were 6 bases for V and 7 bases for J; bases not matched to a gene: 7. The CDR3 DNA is TGTGCCAGCACCCTCGAGGGACAGGGGAATTCACCCCTCCACTTT. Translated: CASTLEGQGNSPLHF.

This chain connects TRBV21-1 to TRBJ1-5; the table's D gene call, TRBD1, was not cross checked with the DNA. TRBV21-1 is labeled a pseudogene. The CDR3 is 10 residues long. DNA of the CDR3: TGTGCCTCCGCCAGGGCTGCATTGGACTTT. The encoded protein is CASARAALDF.

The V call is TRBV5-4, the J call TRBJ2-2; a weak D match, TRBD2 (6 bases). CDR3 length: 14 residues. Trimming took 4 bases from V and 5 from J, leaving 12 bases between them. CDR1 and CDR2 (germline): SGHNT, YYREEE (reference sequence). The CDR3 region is CASSRDLITGELFF. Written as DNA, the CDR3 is TGTGCCAGCAGCCGGGACTTAATTACCGGGGAGCTGTTTTTT.

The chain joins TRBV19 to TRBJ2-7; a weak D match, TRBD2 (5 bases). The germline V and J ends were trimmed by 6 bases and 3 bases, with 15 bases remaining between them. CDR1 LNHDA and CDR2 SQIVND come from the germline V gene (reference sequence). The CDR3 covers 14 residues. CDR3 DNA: TGTGCCAGTAGCCTAGGGTCCGGGAACTACGAGCAGTACTTC. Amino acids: CASSLGSGNYEQYF.

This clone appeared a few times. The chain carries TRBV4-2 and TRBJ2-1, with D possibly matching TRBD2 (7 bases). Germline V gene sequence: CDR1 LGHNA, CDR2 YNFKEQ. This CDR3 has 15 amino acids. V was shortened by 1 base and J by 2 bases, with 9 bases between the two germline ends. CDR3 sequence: CASSQGGGPYNEQFF. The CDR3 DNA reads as TGTGCCAGCAGCCAAGGGGGGGGCCCCTACAATGAGCAGTTCTTC.